This TCR beta chain comes out of a study of OX40 agonist ivuxolimab in advanced cancers. On the study more broadly: Partial responses occurred in Three dose-escalation patients, one with hepatocellular carcinoma and two with cutaneous melanoma. Study results and caveats: CD8+ T cells averaged more expanded clones than CD4+.

Trimming left V 0 bases short and J 6 bases short, with 9 bases between. The CDR3 contains 13 residues. Germline V lookup: CDR1 GTSNPN, CDR2 SVGIG (reference sequence). To note about this clone: What it binds is not known.

The assay was immunoSEQ multiplex PCR, and TCRdb's table has in-frame clones only and misses some. Found here are about 42,000 clones, approximately 92% of them singletons; the top ten hold approximately 4.4%. The receptor was isolated from an adult with an advanced solid tumor such as melanoma, head and neck, liver or kidney cancer. This rearrangement joins TRBV30 to TRBJ1-5; TRBD1 might be the D (6 bases). Source: CD4+ or CD8+ T cells sorted from blood, taken in a trial of the OX40 agonist ivuxolimab. CDR3 bases: TGTGCCTGGAGTGTACAGGGATCTCAGCCCCAGCATTTT. Translation: CAWSVQGSQPQHF.